This TCR beta chain emerged from a study of T cells in Graves' hyperthyroidism and ophthalmopathy. The investigators amplified TCR beta CDR3 regions from RNA transcripts. HTBI primers were the set used in a first-round RT-PCR of the TCR CDR3. TCRdb recomputed calls from the multiplex PCR reads with MiXCR, one row per CDR3 protein. The table has approximately 600,000 distinct CDR3 sequences, 14% seen once. V shed 6 bases and J 0 bases; nucleotides not matched to a gene: 13. The germline V gene has CDR1 LNHDA and CDR2 SQIVND (reference sequence). The CDR3 sequence is 18 residues long. V gene TRBV19 combines with J gene TRBJ2-7; the match to TRBD1 covers 11 bases. Sequencing was carried out using blood. The sequence was collected from a woman between 18 and 30 years old with Graves' ophthalmopathy. CDR3 in DNA: TGTGCCAGTAGCGCTCCGGGACAGGGGGGCCCTTACTCCTACGAGCAGTACTTC. Translated: CASSAPGQGGPYSYEQYF.